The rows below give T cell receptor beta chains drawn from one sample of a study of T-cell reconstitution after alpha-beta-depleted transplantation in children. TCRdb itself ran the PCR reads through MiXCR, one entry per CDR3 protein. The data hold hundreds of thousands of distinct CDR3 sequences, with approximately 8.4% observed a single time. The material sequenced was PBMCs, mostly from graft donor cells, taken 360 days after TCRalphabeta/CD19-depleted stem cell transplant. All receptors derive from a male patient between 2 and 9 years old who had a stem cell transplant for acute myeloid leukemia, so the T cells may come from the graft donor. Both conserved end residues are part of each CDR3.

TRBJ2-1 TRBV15 CATSSFFSGTQNSYNEQFF
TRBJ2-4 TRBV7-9 CASSFALAGDIQYF
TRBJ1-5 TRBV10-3 CAISQQLGGNQPQHF
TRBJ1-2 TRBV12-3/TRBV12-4 CASSTLTGYGYTF
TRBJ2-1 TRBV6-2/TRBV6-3 CASGGGGNEQFF
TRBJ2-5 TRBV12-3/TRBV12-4 CASSLPPLTSGAQETQYF
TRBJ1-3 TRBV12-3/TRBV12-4 CASSRRTGCSGNTIYF
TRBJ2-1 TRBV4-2 CASSHGRVKGLAYNEQFF
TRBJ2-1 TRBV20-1 CSARDNRGPIYNEQFF
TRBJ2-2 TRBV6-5 CASSKHTGELFF
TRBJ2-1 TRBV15 CATSRDGEITYNEQFF
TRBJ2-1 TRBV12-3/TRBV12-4 CASSSREFGEQFF
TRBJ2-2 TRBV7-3 CASSWTRQGRAELFF
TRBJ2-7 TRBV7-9 CASSLTSGIYEQYF